The rows below give T cell receptor beta chains drawn from one sample of a study of identical twins. TCRdb itself ran the 5' RACE reads through MiXCR, one entry per CDR3 protein. The table records around 1.7 million distinct CDR3 sequences, roughly 35% of them present only once. The sequencing input was cord blood. All receptors come from a newborn girl in good health. Each CDR3 is given with its conserved first and last residue. The order of the fields is V gene, J gene, D gene, clone size, CDR3 protein, CDR3 DNA. The D gene is left open where the match is weak. Part of the rows lack a size; the others show once, few, many or a class for expanded clones.

>TRBV20-1|TRBJ1-5|.|many
CSALSGNQPQHF
TGCAGTGCTCTATCCGGCAATCAGCCCCAGCATTTT
>TRBV5-1|TRBJ2-7|.|few
CASSLDRSYNEQYF
TGCGCCAGCAGCCTGGACAGATCCTACAATGAGCAGTACTTC
>TRBV28|TRBJ1-1|.|.
CASSYPRRSEAFF
TGTGCCAGCAGTTACCCCAGGCGGTCTGAAGCTTTCTTT
>TRBV2|TRBJ1-1|.|.
CARQGKGTLVTEAFF
TGTGCCAGACAGGGAAAGGGTACTCTGGTCACTGAAGCTTTCTTT
>TRBV14|TRBJ2-3|.|.
CASSQARTLTDTQSF
TGTGCCAGCAGCCAAGCCCGGACACTTACAGATACGCAGTCTTTT
>TRBV28|TRBJ2-5|.|.
CASSRAGANDNEQYF
TGTGCCAGCAGTCGTGCAGGGGCTAACGACAATGAGCAGTACTTC
>TRBV28|TRBJ2-3|TRBD2|.
CASSLGDLADLTDTQYF
TGTGCCAGCAGTTTGGGGGACCTAGCGGACCTCACAGATACGCAGTATTTT
>TRBV28|TRBJ2-5|.|few
CASSPLSQTQYF
TGTGCCAGCAGTCCACTTTCACAGACCCAGTACTTC
>TRBV7-2|TRBJ2-7|.|few
CAISKTGGGSYEQYF
TGTGCCATCAGCAAGACTGGCGGCGGGTCCTACGAGCAGTACTTC
>TRBV20-1|TRBJ2-7|TRBD2|few
CSCPRTSGTYEQYF
TGCAGCTGCCCGAGGACTAGCGGTACCTACGAGCAGTACTTC
>TRBV12-3/TRBV12-4|TRBJ2-6|TRBD1|.
CASSFRQGPSGANVLTF
TGTGCCAGCAGTTTCCGACAGGGGCCCTCTGGGGCCAACGTCCTGACTTTC
>TRBV6-6|TRBJ2-1|TRBD2|few
CASSYLLAGGNEQFF
TGTGCCAGCAGTTATTTACTAGCGGGAGGAAATGAGCAGTTCTTC
>TRBV10-3|TRBJ2-1|TRBD2|many
CAIARAGFPSYNEQFF
TGTGCCATCGCCAGAGCGGGATTCCCCTCCTACAATGAGCAGTTCTTC
>TRBV9|TRBJ2-3|.|.
CASGVVGDTQYF
TGTGCCAGCGGCGTAGTAGGTGATACGCAGTATTTT
>TRBV29-1|TRBJ2-1|.|few
CSVLGVPGKNEQFF
TGCAGCGTCCTAGGGGTCCCGGGAAAAAATGAGCAGTTCTTC
>TRBV6-2/TRBV6-3|TRBJ2-7|.|few
CASSNGFYEQYF
TGTGCCAGCAGTAATGGGTTCTACGAGCAGTACTTC
>TRBV7-6|TRBJ1-5|.|.
CASSVGSPIHGNQPQHF
TGTGCCAGCAGCGTCGGGTCTCCGATACATGGCAATCAGCCCCAGCATTTT
>TRBV2|TRBJ2-7|.|many
CASSVLGEQYF
TGTGCCAGCAGCGTGCTTGGCGAGCAGTACTTC
>TRBV20-1|TRBJ2-3|TRBD2|few
CSAEGREGRADTQYF
TGCAGTGCCGAAGGTCGGGAGGGCCGAGCAGATACGCAGTATTTT
>TRBV6-2/TRBV6-3|TRBJ1-4|TRBD1|few
CASSYSTGQDWAKLFF
TGTGCCAGCAGTTACTCCACCGGACAGGATTGGGCAAAACTGTTTTTT
>TRBV5-1|TRBJ2-1|.|.
CASSLWPFLGGHYNEQFF
TGCGCCAGCAGCTTGTGGCCCTTTTTAGGAGGGCACTACAATGAGCAGTTCTTC
>TRBV29-1|TRBJ2-7|.|many
CSVEDLGYEQYF
TGCAGCGTTGAAGATCTTGGATACGAGCAGTACTTC
>TRBV7-9|TRBJ1-2|.|.
CASSPGGGRKDGYTF
TGTGCCAGCAGCCCCGGAGGGGGGCGCAAGGACGGCTACACCTTC
>TRBV12-5|TRBJ1-1|.|.
CASGLGGSNIEAFF
TGTGCTAGTGGTTTAGGAGGTTCGAACATTGAAGCTTTCTTT
>TRBV9|TRBJ2-7|.|.
CASSPRLRETYEQYF
TGTGCCAGCAGCCCGCGACTTCGGGAAACCTACGAGCAGTACTTC
>TRBV20-1|TRBJ2-5|TRBD2|.
CSASWGTSAFQETQYF
TGCAGTGCCTCTTGGGGGACTAGCGCCTTCCAAGAGACCCAGTACTTC
>TRBV20-1|TRBJ1-5|TRBD1|.
CSASPDRGANQPQHF
TGCAGTGCTAGTCCCGACAGGGGGGCAAATCAGCCCCAGCATTTT
>TRBV19|TRBJ2-3|.|.
CASSNPGTSLVTQYF
TGTGCCAGTAGTAATCCGGGGACTTCCCTGGTTACGCAGTATTTT
>TRBV20-1|TRBJ2-5|.|few
CSARDTGGGETQYF
TGCAGTGCTAGAGACACGGGGGGCGGAGAGACCCAGTACTTC
>TRBV20-1|TRBJ1-5|.|few
CSARRRGRGQPQHF
TGCAGTGCTAGAAGAAGGGGCAGGGGTCAGCCCCAGCATTTT
>TRBV7-8|TRBJ1-1|.|.
CASSGRGTRAAEAFF
TGTGCCAGCAGCGGACGAGGGACTCGCGCAGCTGAAGCTTTCTTT
>TRBV3-1|TRBJ2-3|.|.
CASSQDFQGTDTQYF
TGTGCCAGCAGCCAAGATTTTCAGGGCACAGATACGCAGTATTTT
>TRBV7-2|TRBJ2-1|.|few
CASSFIRGGNEQFF
TGTGCCAGCAGCTTTATCAGGGGCGGCAATGAGCAGTTCTTC
>TRBV28|TRBJ1-1|.|few
CASSLIQGSTEAFF
TGTGCCAGCAGTTTAATTCAGGGGTCAACTGAAGCTTTCTTT
>TRBV5-1|TRBJ2-1|TRBD2|.
CASKSSGSAFEQFF
TGCGCCAGCAAGTCTAGCGGGAGTGCGTTTGAGCAGTTCTTC
>TRBV19|TRBJ2-7|.|once
CASSIGIQDYEQYF
TGTGCCAGTAGTATAGGTATCCAAGACTACGAGCAGTACTTC
>TRBV6-2/TRBV6-3|TRBJ2-7|.|once
CASRRTVGDYEQYF
TGTGCCAGCAGAAGGACAGTGGGAGACTACGAGCAGTACTTC
>TRBV5-1|TRBJ2-7|TRBD1|many
CASSTGTGPYEQYF
TGCGCCAGCAGCACCGGGACAGGACCCTACGAGCAGTACTTC
>TRBV20-1|TRBJ2-3|.|.
CSARGRFLSGTDTQYF
TGCAGTGCTAGAGGGCGCTTTCTATCCGGCACAGATACGCAGTATTTT
>TRBV5-1|TRBJ2-5|.|.
CASSLGWGRETQYF
TGCGCCAGCAGCTTGGGCTGGGGACGGGAGACCCAGTACTTC